What follows are 15 T cell receptor beta chains derived from one specimen sequenced in a study of Graves' ophthalmopathy and Graves' hyperthyroidism. The authors amplified TCR beta CDR3 regions from RNA transcripts. HTBI primers were employed in first-round RT-PCR, then a second-round multiplex PCR followed. TCRdb processed the multiplex PCR reads anew with MiXCR; each CDR3 protein has one entry. Seen here are about 740,000 distinct CDR3 sequences, approximately 40% observed once, and the top ten hold about 40%. Sequenced: peripheral blood. Receptors were obtained from an adult man with Graves' ophthalmopathy.

Comments on this clonotype: Being one base from a much bigger clone, this may be a read error. The V gene is TRBV19, the J gene TRBJ1-4, with 9 positions matching TRBD1. The CDR3 totals 16 residues. The germline V gene encodes CDR1 LNHDA and CDR2 SQIVND (reference sequence). CDR3 nucleotides: TGTGGCAGCAAACGCGATACCGGGACAGGGAGTGAAAAACTGTTTTTT. Translated: CGSKRDTGTGSEKLFF.

A few counts support this clonotype. V and J are TRBV9 and TRBJ1-5; no clear D. The CDR3 runs to 14 residues. The V end was cut by 4 bases, the J end by 4 bases, with 12 bases between. Germline V gene sequence: CDR1 SGDLS, CDR2 YYNGEE. The CDR3 nucleotides are TGTGCCAGCAGCCAAGATTATGGGAATCAGCCCCAGCATTTT. As protein: CASSQDYGNQPQHF.

J is TRBJ1-2 and V is TRBV5-1; perhaps TRBD1 as D (5 bases). Germline V lookup: CDR1 SGHRS, CDR2 YFSETQ. This CDR3 has 16 residues. Trimming shortened V by 0 bases and J by 1 base, and 13 bases separated the two germline ends. The CDR3 loop reads CASSLVVGVNNYGYTF. CDR3 coding DNA: TGCGCCAGCAGCTTGGTCGTGGGGGTTAATAACTATGGCTACACCTTC.

The rearrangement links TRBV11-2 to TRBJ2-7; weak D call: TRBD2 (6 bases). Trimming stripped 8 bases from V and 3 bases from J, with 17 bases between. The CDR3 runs to 14 residues. CDR1 is SGHAT and CDR2 is FQNNGV in the germline V gene. The CDR3, as DNA: TGTGCCAGCGGATTGATGGGGGGTTTCTACGAGCAGTACTTC. This translates into CASGLMGGFYEQYF.

The chain couples TRBV9 to TRBJ2-2; the match to TRBD2 covers 11 bases. Germline V gene lookup returns CDR1 SGDLS and CDR2 YYNGEE. This CDR3 is 17 amino acids long. V was clipped by 0 bases and J by 6 bases; unmatched bases: 7. CDR3 coding DNA: TGTGCCAGCAGCGTAGATACTAGCGGGAGTTCTCCCGGGGAGCTGTTTTTT. It is translated as CASSVDTSGSSPGELFF.

This clonotype was counted only a few times. The chain joins TRBV20-1 to TRBJ1-2; TRBD1 is a possible D gene (5 bases). The CDR3 sequence is 11 residues long. With 6 bases removed from V and 5 bases from J, the gap between germline ends came to 10 bases. CDR1 DFQATT and CDR2 SNEGSKA come from the germline V gene (reference sequence). The CDR3 spells CSALGQYGYTF. In DNA form, the CDR3 reads TGCAGTGCCCTGGGGCAGTATGGCTACACCTTC.

CDR3 in DNA: TGCAGCGTTGAAGTGCCCCCGGGGGGGAGCACCGGGGAGCAGTACTTC. As protein: CSVEVPPGGSTGEQYF. V gene TRBV29-1 combines with J gene TRBJ2-7, with 8 bases that match TRBD2. The CDR3 is 16 residues long. V shed 1 base, J shed 7 bases, and the junction held 15 bases outside the gene matches. Germline V gives CDR1 SQVTM, CDR2 ANQGSEA.

Remarks on this clonotype: The CDR3 does not close with the conserved phenylalanine or tryptophan, likely indicating a read error. The DNA is left out, because the CDR3 cannot be placed on it with certainty; the CDR3 is given as TCRdb lists it. This chain's CDR3 is CSARGPTMTS. V and J are TRBV20-1 and TRBJ2-6. The CDR3 is 10 amino acids long, termini counted. In germline, CDR1 is DFQATT, CDR2 SNEGSKA (reference sequence).

This clonotype has only a few counts. J is TRBJ1-1 and V is TRBV9, with D perhaps TRBD1 (5 bases). Per the germline V gene, CDR1 is SGDLS and CDR2 is YYNGEE. This CDR3 spans 14 amino acids. Trimming removed 7 bases from V and 0 bases from J, with 13 bases in between. CDR3 sequence reads: CASVTGRMNTEAFF. CDR3 nucleotide sequence: TGTGCCAGCGTGACGGGGCGGATGAACACTGAAGCTTTCTTT.

A word on this clonotype: Its ends do not fully match the called genes, so a read error is possible. The V call is TRBV24-1, the J call TRBJ2-7; 7 nucleotides align to TRBD2. The germline V gene encodes CDR1 KGHDR and CDR2 SFDVKD. The CDR3 contains 15 residues. The CDR3 nucleotides read TGTGCCACCAGTGATTCCGGGGGGTTAGGCTACGAGCAGTGCTTC. Encoded protein: CATSDSGGLGYEQCF.

This chain joins TRBV25-1 and TRBJ1-2, with D unresolved. Germline CDR1 reads MGHDK; CDR2 reads SYGVNS. The CDR3 totals 14 residues. V lost 6 bases and J 5 bases, leaving 16 bases between the germline ends. The CDR3 region is CASSSPLVIYGYTF. The CDR3 nucleotides read TGTGCCAGCAGCAGTCCGTTGGTGATTTATGGCTACACCTTC.

A word on this clonotype: The CDR3 ends on some other residue instead of the conserved phenylalanine or tryptophan, so this is likely a read error. This sequence joins TRBV2 and TRBJ2-7, with D tentatively TRBD2 (5 bases). The CDR3 runs to 15 residues. Trimming took off 6 bases at V and 2 bases at J, with 17 bases between the two ends. From germline, CDR1 is SNHLY and CDR2 FYNNEI. The chain's CDR3 is CASSPEGGIPYEQYL. The DNA of the CDR3 is TGTGCCAGCAGCCCCGAGGGTGGAATCCCCTACGAGCAGTACCTC.

This clonotype was detected a few times. The chain combines TRBV7-9 with TRBJ2-2, with D perhaps TRBD2 (6 bases). CDR1 is SEHNR, CDR2 FQNEAQ, per germline (reference sequence). There are 16 residues in the CDR3. V gave up 4 bases and J gave up 6 bases, with 18 bases separating them. This CDR3 reads CASSSRERAAAGELFF. As DNA, the CDR3 is TGTGCCAGCAGCTCCCGGGAGAGGGCCGCGGCCGGGGAGCTGTTTTTT.

J is TRBJ2-6 and V is TRBV7-9, with D perhaps TRBD1 (5 bases). The germline V gene has CDR1 SEHNR and CDR2 FQNEAQ (reference sequence). V lost 5 bases and J lost 0, with 14 bases in between. The CDR3 is 17 amino acids. The CDR3 loop is CASSQGGRSSGANVLTF. The CDR3 DNA sequence: TGTGCCAGCAGCCAGGGTGGACGGTCCTCTGGGGCCAACGTCCTGACTTTC.

The chain recombines TRBV2 with TRBJ1-4, with D uncertain. V dropped 5 bases and J dropped 8 bases, with 27 bases sitting between them. This CDR3 spans 18 amino acids. CDR1 and CDR2 from the germline V gene are SNHLY and FYNNEI. For the CDR3, the DNA is TGTGCCAGCAGTCCCTCCGTGGGAGTCGCCCCGGGAGACGAAAAACTGTTTTTT. This translates into CASSPSVGVAPGDEKLFF. The complete variable domain, with remaining parts taken from reference TRBV2 and TRBJ1-4, reads EPEVTQTPSHQVTQMGQEVILRCVPISNHLYFYWYRQILGQKVEFLVSFYNNEISEKSEIFDDQFSVERPDGSNFTLKIRSTKLEDSAMYFCASSPSVGVAPGDEKLFFGSGTQLSVL.